This is a list of T cell receptor beta chains from one sample in a study of T cell repertoires and Cas9 in healthy adults. Profiled with immunoSEQ multiplex PCR; TCRdb holds only in-frame clones, not every one. The sample carries around 20,000 clones, roughly 90% recorded once. Specimen: CD4+ effector T cells (CD127+, CD25-, CD137-, CD154-) from PBMCs; culture status not recorded. The source is a human donor in good health. Both conserved end residues are part of each CDR3. D genes are given only for firm matches. For some rows the clone size is stated as once, few or many, or as a class when expanded; others skip it.

>TRBJ2-5|TRBD1|NA|TRBV5-4
CASSLTGDQETQYF
TGTGCCAGCAGCCTGACAGGGGACCAAGAGACCCAGTACTTC
>TRBJ2-7|NA|NA|TRBV5-8
CASSLSYGPSYEQYF
TGTGCCAGCAGCTTGAGTTACGGACCGAGCTACGAGCAGTACTTC
>TRBJ1-2|TRBD1|NA|TRBV7-9
CASSLRTGEDGYTF
TGTGCCAGCAGCTTACGGACAGGGGAAGATGGCTACACCTTC
>TRBJ2-2|NA|NA|TRBV28
CASSSGRTGELFF
TGTGCCAGCAGTTCGGGGCGCACCGGGGAGCTGTTTTTT
>TRBJ2-1|NA|NA|TRBV11-2
CASSLGPPGEQFF
TGTGCCAGCAGTCTCGGACCCCCGGGGGAGCAGTTCTTC
>TRBJ1-6|NA|NA|TRBV5-4
CASSLGSGVGNSPLHF
TGTGCCAGCAGCTTGGGGAGCGGGGTCGGGAATTCACCCCTCCACTTT
>TRBJ2-5|NA|NA|TRBV21-1
CASSPPRGRETQYF
TGTGCCAGCAGCCCACCGAGGGGAAGAGAGACCCAGTACTTC
>TRBJ1-3|NA|NA|TRBV5-1
CASSFDGLGNTIYF
TGCGCCAGCAGCTTTGATGGGTTAGGAAACACCATATATTTT
>TRBJ1-5|TRBD1|NA|TRBV19
CASRTGASHQPQHF
TGTGCCAGTAGGACAGGGGCCTCACATCAGCCCCAGCATTTT
>TRBJ2-5|NA|NA|TRBV6-6
CASGRGPEETQYF
TGTGCCAGTGGTAGGGGACCAGAAGAGACCCAGTACTTC
>TRBJ2-1|NA|NA|TRBV7-2
CASSLRGPHNEQFF
TGTGCCAGCAGCTTACGGGGGCCGCATAATGAGCAGTTCTTC
>TRBJ2-1|NA|NA|TRBV2
CVSSDGVEQFF
TGTGTCAGCAGTGACGGGGTTGAGCAGTTCTTC
>TRBJ1-2|TRBD1|NA|TRBV10-2
CASSGLGQSNTNYGYTF
TGCGCCAGCAGTGGGTTGGGACAGAGTAACACTAACTATGGCTACACCTTC
>TRBJ2-1|NA|NA|TRBV11-3
CASSLDRVGNEQFF
TGTGCCAGCAGCTTAGATCGAGTGGGGAATGAGCAGTTCTTC
>TRBJ1-1|NA|NA|TRBV29-1
CSGADGMNTEAFF
TGCAGCGGAGCGGACGGCATGAACACTGAAGCTTTCTTT
>TRBJ2-5|TRBD2|NA|TRBV5-1
CASSLVAGGQETQYF
TGCGCCAGCAGCTTGGTGGCGGGGGGGCAAGAGACCCAGTACTTC
>TRBJ2-1|NA|NA|TRBV7-2
CASSFGTNNEQFF
TGTGCCAGCAGCTTCGGGACGAACAATGAGCAGTTCTTC
>TRBJ1-2|NA|NA|TRBV28
CASAYQRRRGYTF
TGTGCCAGCGCTTACCAACGGCGGAGGGGCTACACCTTC
>TRBJ1-1|NA|NA|TRBV19
CASSPLRESTEAFF
TGTGCCAGTAGTCCCCTCCGGGAGAGCACTGAAGCTTTCTTT
>TRBJ2-5|TRBD2|NA|TRBV5-1
CASSLAGGGAQETQYF
TGCGCCAGCAGCTTGGCCGGCGGGGGAGCGCAAGAGACCCAGTACTTC
>TRBJ2-1|TRBD2|few|TRBV2
CASRLSGGAGNEQFF
TGTGCCAGCAGGCTTAGCGGGGGGGCGGGCAATGAGCAGTTCTTC
>TRBJ1-6|TRBD1|NA|TRBV7-2
CASSLTGRGRSPLHF
TGTGCCAGCAGCTTAACAGGCAGGGGGCGCTCACCCCTCCACTTT
>TRBJ1-5|NA|NA|TRBV7-9
CASSFEGDQPQHF
TGTGCCAGCAGCTTTGAGGGGGATCAGCCCCAGCATTTT
>TRBJ1-1|TRBD1|NA|TRBV7-3
CASSSGTGWGTEAFF
TGTGCCAGCAGCTCCGGGACAGGGTGGGGCACTGAAGCTTTCTTT
>TRBJ1-2|NA|once|TRBV2
CASRKPGTPYTF
TGTGCCAGCAGGAAACCCGGGACCCCTTACACCTTC
>TRBJ1-4|TRBD1|NA|TRBV19
CASSPPGTGPPVGLFF
TGTGCCAGTAGTCCACCCGGGACAGGTCCGCCGGTGGGACTGTTTTTT
>TRBJ1-5|NA|NA|TRBV6-1
CASSDRADRYSNQPQHF
TGTGCCAGCAGTGATCGGGCTGACAGATATAGCAATCAGCCCCAGCATTTT
>TRBJ2-3|NA|NA|TRBV28
CASSRARRTDTQYF
TGTGCCAGCAGCAGGGCTCGGCGCACAGATACACAGTATTTT
>TRBJ1-6|NA|few|TRBV14
CASSQWREGLHF
TGTGCCAGCAGCCAGTGGAGGGAGGGGCTCCACTTT
>TRBJ2-3|NA|NA|TRBV14
CASSPSFYTQYF
TGTGCCAGCAGCCCCTCGTTTTATACGCAGTATTTT
>TRBJ2-5|TRBD1|NA|TRBV5-1
CASRLRGGAETQYF
TGCGCCAGTAGACTGCGAGGGGGCGCGGAGACCCAGTACTTC
>TRBJ1-6|NA|NA|TRBV27
CASSLSNRGAAYNSPLHF
TGTGCCAGCAGTTTATCAAACCGGGGTGCGGCCTATAATTCACCCCTCCACTTT
>TRBJ2-6|NA|NA|TRBV28
CASSHRTRTANVLTF
TGTGCCAGCAGTCACAGGACAAGGACGGCCAACGTCCTGACTTTC
>TRBJ1-3|NA|NA|TRBV30
CACQNSGNTIYF
TGTGCTTGTCAGAACTCTGGAAACACCATATATTTT
>TRBJ2-6|NA|NA|TRBV6-1
CASSEGGRVSLQPGANVLTF
TGTGCCAGCAGTGAAGGGGGCAGGGTCTCCCTTCAGCCTGGGGCCAACGTCCTGACTTTC